This T cell receptor (beta chain) was sequenced during a study of cytomegalovirus exposure and HLA in healthy donors. Amplification used 60 Vbeta primers and 13 Jbeta primers. Some clones are missing from TCRdb's copy, which holds only in-frame ones; the method was immunoSEQ multiplex PCR. The data contain about 170,000 clones, less than 80% of them singletons. This CDR3 has 16 residues. Study-wide results and caveats: The productive fraction for most TCR beta V segments was about 87% or about 30% in an earlier analysis. A cluster of highly shared sequence variants was likely a sequencing artifact.

This clone was counted a few times. Its specificity is not known. The source is a female donor in good health and CMV-seronegative. Sequenced: PBMCs. J is TRBJ2-2 and V is TRBV21-1; the D segment call TRBD1 is taken from the table without a DNA check. TRBV21-1 is a documented pseudogene. In nucleotides, the CDR3 is TGTGCCAGCAGCACACTCCGACAGGGCGACACCGGGGAGCTGTTTTTT. Translation: CASSTLRQGDTGELFF.